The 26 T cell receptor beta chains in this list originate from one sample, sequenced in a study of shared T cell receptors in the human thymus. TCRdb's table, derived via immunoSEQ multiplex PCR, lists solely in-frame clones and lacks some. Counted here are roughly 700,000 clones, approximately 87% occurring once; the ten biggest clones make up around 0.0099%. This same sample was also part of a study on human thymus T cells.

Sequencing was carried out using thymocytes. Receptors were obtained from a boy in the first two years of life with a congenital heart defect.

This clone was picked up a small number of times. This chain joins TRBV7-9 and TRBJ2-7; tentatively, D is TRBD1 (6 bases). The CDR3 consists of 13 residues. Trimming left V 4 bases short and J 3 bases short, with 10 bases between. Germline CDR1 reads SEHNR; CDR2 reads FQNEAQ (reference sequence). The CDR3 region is CASSSKGDYEQYF. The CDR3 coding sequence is TGTGCCAGCAGCTCCAAGGGGGACTACGAGCAGTACTTC.

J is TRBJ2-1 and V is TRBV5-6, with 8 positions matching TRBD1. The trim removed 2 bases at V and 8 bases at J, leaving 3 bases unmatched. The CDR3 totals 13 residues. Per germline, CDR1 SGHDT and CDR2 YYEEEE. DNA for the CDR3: TGTGCCAGCAGCTTTCAGGGGGCAGATGAGCAGTTCTTC. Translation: CASSFQGADEQFF. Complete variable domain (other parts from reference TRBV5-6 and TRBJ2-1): DAGVTQSPTHLIKTRGQQVTLRCSPKSGHDTVSWYQQALGQGPQFIFQYYEEEERQRGNFPDRFSGHQFPNYSSELNVNALLLGDSALYLCASSFQGADEQFFGPGTRLTVL.

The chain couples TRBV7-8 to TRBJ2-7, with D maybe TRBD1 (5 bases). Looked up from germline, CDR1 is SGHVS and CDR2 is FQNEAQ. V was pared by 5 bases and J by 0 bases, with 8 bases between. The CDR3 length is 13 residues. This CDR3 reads CASSADSSYEQYF. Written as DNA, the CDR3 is TGTGCCAGCAGCGCCGACAGCTCCTACGAGCAGTACTTC.

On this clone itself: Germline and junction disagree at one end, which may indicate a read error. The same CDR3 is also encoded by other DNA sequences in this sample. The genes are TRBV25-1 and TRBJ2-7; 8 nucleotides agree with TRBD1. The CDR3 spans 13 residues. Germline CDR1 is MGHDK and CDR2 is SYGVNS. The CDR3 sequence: CASSDSGQVEQYF. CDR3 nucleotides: TGCGCCAGCAGTGACTCGGGACAGGTCGAGCAGTACTTC.

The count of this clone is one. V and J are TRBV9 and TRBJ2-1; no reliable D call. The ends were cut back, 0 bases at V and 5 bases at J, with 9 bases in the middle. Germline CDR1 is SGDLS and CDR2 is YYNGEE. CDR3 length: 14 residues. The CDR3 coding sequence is TGTGCCAGCAGCGTAGTGACGCGGAACAATGAGCAGTTCTTC. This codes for CASSVVTRNNEQFF.

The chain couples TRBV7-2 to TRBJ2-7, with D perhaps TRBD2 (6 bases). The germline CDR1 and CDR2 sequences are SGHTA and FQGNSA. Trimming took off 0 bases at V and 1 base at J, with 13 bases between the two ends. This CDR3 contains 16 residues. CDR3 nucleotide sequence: TGTGCCAGCAGCTTAGCGCGGGCGGGGATGTCCTACGAGCAGTACTTC. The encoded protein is CASSLARAGMSYEQYF.

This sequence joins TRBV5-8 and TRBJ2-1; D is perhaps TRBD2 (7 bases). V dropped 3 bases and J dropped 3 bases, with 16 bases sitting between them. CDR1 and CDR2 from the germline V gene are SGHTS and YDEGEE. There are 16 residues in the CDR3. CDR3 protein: CASSWGPRGSYNEQFF. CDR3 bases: TGTGCCAGCAGCTGGGGGCCGCGCGGGAGCTACAATGAGCAGTTCTTC.

This CDR3 is CASSWGHNYEQYF. The CDR3 DNA is TGTGCCAGCAGCTGGGGACACAACTACGAGCAGTACTTC. The rearrangement uses TRBV5-6 and TRBJ2-5, with a tentative D call TRBD1 (6 bases). The J call is doubtful: the DNA matches TRBJ2-7 better. The CDR3 totals 13 residues. From germline, CDR1 is SGHDT and CDR2 YYEEEE.

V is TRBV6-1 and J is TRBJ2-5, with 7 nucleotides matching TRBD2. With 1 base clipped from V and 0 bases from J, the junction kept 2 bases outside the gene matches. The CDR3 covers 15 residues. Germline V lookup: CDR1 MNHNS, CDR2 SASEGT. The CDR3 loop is CASSEEGRDQETQYF. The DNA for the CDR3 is TGTGCCAGCAGTGAAGAGGGGAGGGACCAAGAGACCCAGTACTTC.

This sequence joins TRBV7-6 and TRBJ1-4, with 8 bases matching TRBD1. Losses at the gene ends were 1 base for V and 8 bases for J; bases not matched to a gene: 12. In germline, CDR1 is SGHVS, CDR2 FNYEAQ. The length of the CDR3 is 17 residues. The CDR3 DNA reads TGTGCCAGCAGCTTAGGAGCATACAGGGGGAGAGGGGAAAAACTGTTTTTT. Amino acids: CASSLGAYRGRGEKLFF.

CDR3 sequence: CASSLYGRATEQYF. The CDR3, as DNA: TGTGCCAGCAGCTTGTATGGGCGAGCAACCGAGCAGTACTTC. The gene calls are TRBV5-4 and TRBJ2-7, with D unresolved. The germline CDR1 and CDR2 sequences are SGHNT and YYREEE (reference sequence). V gave up 1 base and J gave up 6 bases, with 14 bases separating them. The CDR3 loop spans 14 amino acids.

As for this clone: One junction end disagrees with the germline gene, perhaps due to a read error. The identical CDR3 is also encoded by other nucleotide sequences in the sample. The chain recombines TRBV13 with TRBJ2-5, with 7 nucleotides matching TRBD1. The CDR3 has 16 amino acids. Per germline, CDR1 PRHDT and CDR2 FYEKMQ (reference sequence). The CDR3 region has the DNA TGCGCCAGCAGCTTCTTCTCGAGGGGGCGCGAGGAGACCCAGTACTTC. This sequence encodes CASSFFSRGREETQYF.

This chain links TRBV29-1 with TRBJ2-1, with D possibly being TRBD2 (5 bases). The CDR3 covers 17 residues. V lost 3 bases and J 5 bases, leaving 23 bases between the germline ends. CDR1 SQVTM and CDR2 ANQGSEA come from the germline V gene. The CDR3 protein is CSVEPPDWLLRDNEQFF. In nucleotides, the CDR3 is TGCAGCGTTGAGCCCCCGGACTGGCTCCTTCGGGACAATGAGCAGTTCTTC.

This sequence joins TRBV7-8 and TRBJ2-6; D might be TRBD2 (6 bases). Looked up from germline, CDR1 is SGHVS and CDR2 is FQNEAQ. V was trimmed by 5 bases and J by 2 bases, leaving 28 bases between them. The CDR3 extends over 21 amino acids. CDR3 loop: CASSPRVGAGYRVPGANVLTF. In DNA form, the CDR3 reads TGTGCCAGCAGCCCTAGGGTCGGGGCGGGGTACCGGGTGCCTGGGGCCAACGTCCTGACTTTC.

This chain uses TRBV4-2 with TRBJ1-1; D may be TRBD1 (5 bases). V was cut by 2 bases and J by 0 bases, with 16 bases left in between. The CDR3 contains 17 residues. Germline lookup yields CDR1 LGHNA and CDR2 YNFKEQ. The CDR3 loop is CASSQSCGAGMNTEAFF. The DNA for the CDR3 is TGTGCCAGCAGCCAAAGTTGTGGGGCAGGAATGAACACTGAAGCTTTCTTT.

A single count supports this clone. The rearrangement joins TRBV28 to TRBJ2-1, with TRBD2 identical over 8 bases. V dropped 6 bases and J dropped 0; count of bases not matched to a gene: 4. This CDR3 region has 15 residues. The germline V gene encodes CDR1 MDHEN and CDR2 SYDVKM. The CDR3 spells CASSPGTSSYNEQFF. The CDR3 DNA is TGTGCCAGCAGCCCCGGGACTAGCTCCTACAATGAGCAGTTCTTC.

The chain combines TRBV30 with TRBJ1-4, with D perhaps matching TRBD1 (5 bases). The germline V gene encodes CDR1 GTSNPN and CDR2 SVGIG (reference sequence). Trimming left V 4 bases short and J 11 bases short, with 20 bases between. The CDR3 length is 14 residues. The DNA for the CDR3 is TGTGCCTGGACCCACCAAGGGGCAGTCAGCAAACTGTTTTTT. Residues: CAWTHQGAVSKLFF.

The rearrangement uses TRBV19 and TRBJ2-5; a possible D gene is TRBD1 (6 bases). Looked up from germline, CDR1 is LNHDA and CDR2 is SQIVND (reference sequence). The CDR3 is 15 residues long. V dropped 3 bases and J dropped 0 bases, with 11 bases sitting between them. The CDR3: CASSMGSGDQETQYF. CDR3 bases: TGTGCCAGTAGTATGGGCTCAGGGGACCAAGAGACCCAGTACTTC.

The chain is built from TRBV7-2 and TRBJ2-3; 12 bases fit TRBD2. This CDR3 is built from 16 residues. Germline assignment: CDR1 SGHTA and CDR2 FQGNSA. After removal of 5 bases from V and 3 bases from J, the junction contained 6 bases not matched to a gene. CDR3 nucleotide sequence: TGTGCCAGCAGCAGACTAGCGGGAGAGGGAACAGATACGCAGTATTTT. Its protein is CASSRLAGEGTDTQYF.

CDR3 nucleotides: TGTGCCAGCAGGCCTCAGGGATGGGGTAAGCCCCAGCATTTT. Protein product: CASRPQGWGKPQHF. The chain uses TRBV6-5 and TRBJ1-5, with D perhaps TRBD1 (5 bases). Deletions cut 6 bases from V and 8 bases from J, with 17 bases between. Germline CDR1 reads MNHEY; CDR2 reads SVGAGI. There are 14 residues in the CDR3.

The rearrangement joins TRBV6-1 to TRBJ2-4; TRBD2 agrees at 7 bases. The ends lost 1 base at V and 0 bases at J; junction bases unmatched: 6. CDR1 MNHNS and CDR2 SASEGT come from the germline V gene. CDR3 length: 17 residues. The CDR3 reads CASSEGGGSLAKNIQYF. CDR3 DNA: TGTGCCAGCAGTGAAGGGGGGGGGAGCCTAGCCAAAAACATTCAGTACTTC.

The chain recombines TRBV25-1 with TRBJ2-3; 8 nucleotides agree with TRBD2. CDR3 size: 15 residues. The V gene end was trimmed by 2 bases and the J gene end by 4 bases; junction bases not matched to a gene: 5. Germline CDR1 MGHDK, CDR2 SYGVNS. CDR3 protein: CASSETGTSADTQYF. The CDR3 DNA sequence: TGTGCCAGCAGTGAAACCGGGACTAGTGCAGATACGCAGTATTTT.

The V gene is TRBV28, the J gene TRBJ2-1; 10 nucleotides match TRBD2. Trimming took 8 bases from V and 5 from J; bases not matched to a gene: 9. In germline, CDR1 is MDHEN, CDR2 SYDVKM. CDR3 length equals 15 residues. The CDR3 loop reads CASAPRTSGHNEQFF. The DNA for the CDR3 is TGTGCCAGCGCACCGAGGACTAGCGGTCACAATGAGCAGTTCTTC. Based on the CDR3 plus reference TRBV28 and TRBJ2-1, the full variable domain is DVKVTQSSRYLVKRTGEKVFLECVQDMDHENMFWYRQDPGLGLRLIYFSYDVKMKEKGDIPEGYSVSREKKERFSLILESASTNQTSMYLCASAPRTSGHNEQFFGPGTRLTVL.

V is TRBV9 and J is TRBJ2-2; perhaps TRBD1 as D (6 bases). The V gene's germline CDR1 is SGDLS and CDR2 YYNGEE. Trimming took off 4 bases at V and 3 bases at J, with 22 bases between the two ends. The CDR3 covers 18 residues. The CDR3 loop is CASSLRDTGLAHTGELFF. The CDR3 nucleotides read TGTGCCAGCAGCTTACGGGACACCGGACTGGCCCACACCGGGGAGCTGTTTTTT.

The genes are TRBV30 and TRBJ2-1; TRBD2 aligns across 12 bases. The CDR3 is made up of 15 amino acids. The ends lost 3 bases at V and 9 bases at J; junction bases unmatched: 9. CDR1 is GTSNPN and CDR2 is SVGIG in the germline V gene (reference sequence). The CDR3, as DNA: TGTGCCTGGAGGACTAGCGGGAGAAGGGGAGGTGAGCAGTTCTTC. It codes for CAWRTSGRRGGEQFF.

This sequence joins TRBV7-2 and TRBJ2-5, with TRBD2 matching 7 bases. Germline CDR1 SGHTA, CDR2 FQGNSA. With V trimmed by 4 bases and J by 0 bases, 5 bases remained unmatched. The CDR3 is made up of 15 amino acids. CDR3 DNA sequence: TGTGCCAGCAGCTCGATCCTAGCGGACCAAGAGACCCAGTACTTC. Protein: CASSSILADQETQYF.